This TCR beta chain emerged from a study of CD8+ T cells in alopecia areata. Whole-study context: Treatment of the treated patients consisted of oral tofacitinib, 5 to 10 mg twice daily.

This clone was seen only once. This CDR3 has 15 residues. CDR1 is MNHEY, CDR2 SVGAGI, per germline. V shed 3 bases, J shed 2 bases, and the junction held 7 bases outside the gene matches. The treatment here: oral pan-JAK inhibitor, 5-10 mg twice daily. Sequencing used cDNA as its template, made by extracting RNA and reverse transcribing it. Method: immunoSEQ multiplex PCR; TCRdb's copy keeps in-frame clones and lacks some. The top ten hold 30% of the sample, which has about 120,000 clones, roughly 50% seen once. J is TRBJ2-7 and V is TRBV6-5; 7 positions match TRBD2. The specimen was CD8+ T cells sorted from blood, collected at week 4, from a patient treated with tofacitinib. The sequence was collected from a human donor with alopecia areata. The DNA of the CDR3 is TGTGCCAGCAGTTATAACAGCGGGGCAACCTACGAGCAGTACTTC. This gives the protein CASSYNSGATYEQYF.